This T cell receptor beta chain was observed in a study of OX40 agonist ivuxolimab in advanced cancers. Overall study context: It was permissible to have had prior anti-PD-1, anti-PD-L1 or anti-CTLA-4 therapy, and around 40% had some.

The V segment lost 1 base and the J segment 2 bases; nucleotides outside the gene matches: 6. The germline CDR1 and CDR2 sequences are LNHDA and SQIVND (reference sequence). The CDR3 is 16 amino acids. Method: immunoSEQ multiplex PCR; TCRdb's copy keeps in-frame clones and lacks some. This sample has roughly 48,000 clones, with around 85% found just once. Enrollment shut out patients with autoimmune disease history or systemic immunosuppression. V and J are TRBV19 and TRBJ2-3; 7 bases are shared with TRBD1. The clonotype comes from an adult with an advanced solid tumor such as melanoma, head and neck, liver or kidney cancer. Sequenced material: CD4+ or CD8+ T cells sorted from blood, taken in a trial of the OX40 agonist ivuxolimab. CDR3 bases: TGTGCCAGTAGTATAGGTGGACAGGCCTACACAGATACGCAGTATTTT. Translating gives CASSIGGQAYTDTQYF.